The 16 T cell receptor beta chains given below trace back to one sample, sequenced in a study of T cell repertoires in cytomegalovirus infection. One entry per CDR3 protein results from TCRdb running MiXCR on the reads. This sample carries about a million distinct CDR3 sequences, less than 40% of them seen once, and the ten largest clones take over 13%. Their cognate antigens are unknown. This specimen was cultured CD8+ T cells from PBMCs, taken from culture after CMV antigen stimulation. These receptor sequences come from a human donor in good health (CMV status not recorded). Some clones in this sample may be carry-over from other donors' samples.

This clonotype has a count of ten or more. The V gene is TRBV7-2, the J gene TRBJ1-1, with TRBD1 identical over 11 bases. Germline values: CDR1 SGHTA, CDR2 FQGNSA. Trimming took 3 bases from V and 5 from J; bases not matched to a gene: 11. The CDR3 contains 17 residues. The CDR3 loop reads CASSLAGTGGKGTEAFF. DNA of the CDR3: TGTGCCAGCAGCTTGGCAGGGACAGGGGGTAAGGGTACTGAAGCTTTCTTT. The variable domain in full, completed from reference TRBV7-2 and TRBJ1-1, reads GAGVSQSPSNKVTEKGKDVELRCDPISGHTALYWYRQSLGQGLEFLIYFQGNSAPDKSGLPSDRFSAERTGGSVSTLTIQRTQQEDSAVYLCASSLAGTGGKGTEAFFGQGTRLTVV.

This rearrangement joins TRBV10-3 to TRBJ1-6; D perhaps matches TRBD1 (5 bases). CDR3 size: 17 residues. V was pared by 3 bases and J by 3 bases, with 15 bases between. Looked up from germline, CDR1 is ENHRY and CDR2 is SYGVKD. DNA for the CDR3: TGTGCCATCAGTGAAAGGGGCCCGGGTATCTATAATTCACCCCTCCACTTT. Protein product: CAISERGPGIYNSPLHF.

The chain joins TRBV15 to TRBJ2-7, with D tentatively TRBD1 (5 bases). Germline CDR1 LNHNV, CDR2 YYDKDF (reference sequence). Trimming took off 1 base at V and 2 bases at J, with 12 bases between the two ends. This CDR3 is 15 amino acids long. This chain's CDR3 is CATSRGSGSPYEQYF. CDR3 nucleotides: TGTGCCACCAGCAGAGGGTCAGGGTCCCCCTACGAGCAGTACTTC.

The chain employs TRBV20-1 and TRBJ2-1; D perhaps matches TRBD1 (6 bases). Germline lookup yields CDR1 DFQATT and CDR2 SNEGSKA (reference sequence). This CDR3 is 16 amino acids long. V was cut by 6 bases and J by 5 bases, with 23 bases left in between. The CDR3 DNA reads as TGCAGTGCCAAGAGGCCCTCCGGGACACAGCACAATGAGCAGTTCTTC. Its translation: CSAKRPSGTQHNEQFF.

The chain employs TRBV10-2 and TRBJ2-7; 7 bases map to TRBD1. Per germline, CDR1 WSHSY and CDR2 SAAADI. With V trimmed by 5 bases and J by 9 bases, 16 bases remained unmatched. This CDR3 is built from 15 residues. The CDR3 spells CASSYTGVGPDGQYV. The DNA of the CDR3 is TGCGCCAGCAGTTACACAGGGGTCGGGCCTGATGGGCAGTACGTC.

Concerning this clonotype itself: A much bigger clone sits one base away, suggesting this may be a read error. The chain employs TRBV11-2 and TRBJ1-1; D not resolved. The CDR3 runs 13 residues. The ends were cut back, 3 bases at V and 8 bases at J, with 13 bases in the middle. Looked up from germline, CDR1 is SGHAT and CDR2 is FQNNGV. This CDR3 is CASSFRTDGEAFF. The CDR3 bases are TGTGCCAGCAGCTTCCGGACGGACGGGGAAGCTTTCTTT.

This clonotype showed up many times. The V gene is TRBV19, the J gene TRBJ2-1, with a tentative D call TRBD1 (6 bases). Trimming removed 3 bases at V and 0 bases at J, with 9 bases between. Germline CDR1 is LNHDA and CDR2 is SQIVND (reference sequence). The CDR3 covers 15 residues. The CDR3 nucleotides read TGTGCCAGTAGTATTACAGGGAGCTCCTACAATGAGCAGTTCTTC. This encodes CASSITGSSYNEQFF. The full variable domain, with the rest looked up from reference TRBV19 and TRBJ2-1, is DGGITQSPKYLFRKEGQNVTLSCEQNLNHDAMYWYRQDPGQGLRLIYYSQIVNDFQKGDIAEGYSVSREKKESFPLTVTSAQKNPTAFYLCASSITGSSYNEQFFGPGTRLTVL.

This clonotype has more than one count but fewer than ten. The chain joins TRBV7-9 to TRBJ2-2, with unresolved D. CDR1 and CDR2 (germline): SEHNR, FQNEAQ (reference sequence). The V end lost 8 bases, the J end lost 7 bases, and 11 bases lay between the germline ends. There are 12 residues in the CDR3. CDR3 in DNA: TGTGCCAGCTACCCTAGGAGCGGGGAGCTGTTTTTT. This sequence encodes CASYPRSGELFF.

There are many counts of this clonotype. The CDR3 region is CASSLGPGPNQPQHF. CDR3 in DNA: TGTGCCAGCAGCTTAGGACCGGGACCGAATCAGCCCCAGCATTTT. The chain carries TRBV7-6 and TRBJ1-5, with D perhaps TRBD1 (5 bases). CDR3 length: 15 amino acids. Germline V gives CDR1 SGHVS, CDR2 FNYEAQ. V was trimmed by 1 base and J by 4 bases, leaving 11 bases between them.

This chain uses TRBV7-9 with TRBJ2-5; D remains unclear. V lost 0 bases and J lost 5, with 13 bases in between. CDR1 and CDR2 from the germline V gene are SEHNR and FQNEAQ (reference sequence). The CDR3 loop spans 15 amino acids. The CDR3 sequence: CASSLAVSRWETQYF. The CDR3 DNA reads TGTGCCAGCAGCTTAGCGGTCAGTCGATGGGAGACCCAGTACTTC.

In the case of this clonotype: This may be a read error: a much more frequent sequence differs by one nucleotide. The V gene is TRBV12-3 or TRBV12-4, the J gene TRBJ2-1, with TRBD1 matching 7 bases. The length of the CDR3 is 16 residues. CDR3 coding DNA: TGTGCCAACAGTACCAACCCGGGACAGAGATACAATGAGCAGTTCTTC. Translation gives CANSTNPGQRYNEQFF.

This clonotype was counted a few times. This chain uses TRBV4-2 with TRBJ2-1, with D maybe TRBD2 (6 bases). CDR1 LGHNA and CDR2 YNFKEQ come from the germline V gene. V was trimmed by 3 bases and J by 6 bases, leaving 15 bases between them. The CDR3 is made up of 15 amino acids. CDR3 DNA sequence: TGTGCCAGCAGCCATCCCGGGACTGGGGGCAATGAGCAGTTCTTC. Residues: CASSHPGTGGNEQFF.

This clonotype has at least ten counts. The V gene is TRBV6-1, the J gene TRBJ2-6; no clear D. The V end was cut by 1 base, the J end by 0 bases, with 4 bases between. Germline V gene sequence: CDR1 MNHNS, CDR2 SASEGT. The CDR3 extends over 15 amino acids. CDR3 amino acids: CASSEDISGANVLTF. The CDR3 DNA is TGTGCCAGCAGTGAAGATATCTCTGGGGCCAACGTCCTGACTTTC.

The rearrangement uses TRBV11-2 and TRBJ1-2, with D possibly TRBD1 on 5 matching bases. This CDR3 has 12 residues. V lost 10 bases to trimming and J lost 4 bases, with 13 bases between them. Germline V gives CDR1 SGHAT, CDR2 FQNNGV. DNA of the CDR3: TGTGCCACCGTACAGGAAGGCTATGGCTACACCTTC. Translating it yields CATVQEGYGYTF.

In its sample, this clonotype was seen a few times. J is TRBJ2-7 and V is TRBV27; D uncertain. The germline CDR1 and CDR2 sequences are MNHEY and SMNVEV (reference sequence). The CDR3 consists of 14 residues. V was shortened by 0 bases and J by 2 bases, with 8 bases between the two germline ends. DNA of the CDR3: TGTGCCAGCAGTTTATCTGCGTTCACCTACGAGCAGTACTTC. It specifies CASSLSAFTYEQYF.

This clonotype has a handful of counts. The chain recombines TRBV6-2 or TRBV6-3 with TRBJ2-4; TRBD1 aligns across 9 bases. There are 14 residues in the CDR3. Germline V gene data show CDR1 as MNHEY and CDR2 as SVGEGT. With V trimmed by 6 bases and J by 9 bases, 9 bases remained unmatched. This CDR3 is CASSQAGTGLIQYF. The CDR3 region has the DNA TGTGCCAGCAGCCAAGCCGGGACAGGGCTCATTCAGTACTTC.